This TCR beta chain stems from a study of shared clonotypes between healthy human individuals. Trimming stripped 4 bases from V and 4 bases from J, with 14 bases between. Looked up from germline, CDR1 is ENHRY and CDR2 is SYGVKD. The CDR3 consists of 15 residues. This clone appeared a single time. Profiling relied on immunoSEQ multiplex PCR, and the TCRdb table lists in-frame clones only, not all of them. The sample has 2 million to 2.5 million clones, approximately 93% seen once; the top ten hold 0.3% to 0.4%. The clonotype originates from a man aged 18 to 30 in good health. Some clones in this sample may be carry-over from other donors' samples. The sequenced sample consisted of naive CD4+ T cells from PBMCs. The subset here: CD45RA+ positively selected. The rearrangement joins TRBV10-3 to TRBJ2-1; D may be TRBD2 (5 bases). The CDR3 nucleotides are TGTGCCATCAGTGTGGGTCGGGGTGCATACAATGAGCAGTTCTTC. It encodes CAISVGRGAYNEQFF.